Listed below are T cell receptor beta chains from one sample, sequenced in a study of cytomegalovirus exposure and HLA in healthy donors. Here immunoSEQ multiplex PCR was the method, and the copy in TCRdb shows in-frame clones only, minus some. The data show about 270,000 clones, with approximately 86% seen just once and roughly 1% held by the top ten. Sequencing was carried out using PBMCs. The receptors were sampled from a woman aged 18-30 years in good health and CMV-seronegative. Each CDR3 is given with its conserved first and last residue. The order of the fields is V gene, D gene, J gene, clone size, CDR3 protein, CDR3 DNA. The D gene is left open where the match is weak. Not all rows give a size; the values are once, few, many and, for expanded clones, a class.

>TRBV11-3|TRBD1|TRBJ2-4|-
CASSLATGWNIQYF
TGTGCCAGCAGCTTAGCGACAGGGTGGAACATTCAGTACTTC
>TRBV7-6|TRBD1|TRBJ1-1|-
CASSTIQGAHTEAFF
TGTGCCAGCAGCACAATACAGGGGGCACACACTGAAGCTTTCTTT
>TRBV27|TRBD2|TRBJ2-3|-
CASSLRLAGADTQYF
TGTGCCAGCAGTTTACGGCTAGCGGGAGCGGATACGCAGTATTTT
>TRBV5-1|TRBD2|TRBJ2-5|-
CASSVGLAGGFQETQYF
TGCGCCAGCAGCGTGGGACTAGCGGGAGGTTTCCAAGAGACCCAGTACTTC
>TRBV19|-|TRBJ2-7|-
CASRPQGRSYEQYF
TGTGCCAGTAGACCCCAGGGGCGCTCCTACGAGCAGTACTTC
>TRBV10-1|TRBD2|TRBJ2-1|few
CASSEAGSGSWDEQFF
TGCGCCAGCAGTGAGGCGGGTAGCGGGAGCTGGGATGAGCAGTTCTTC
>TRBV18|TRBD1|TRBJ1-4|-
CASSPQQGDAVVKLFF
TGTGCCAGCTCACCACAACAGGGGGACGCCGTGGTAAAACTGTTTTTT
>TRBV7-8|-|TRBJ2-3|once
CASSLDQSGYGTDTQYF
TGTGCCAGCAGCTTGGATCAAAGCGGGTATGGCACAGATACGCAGTATTTT
>TRBV5-4|-|TRBJ2-7|few
CASSRVGLDTYEQYF
TGTGCCAGCAGCCGAGTGGGGCTGGATACCTACGAGCAGTACTTC
>TRBV11-2|TRBD2|TRBJ2-1|-
CASRLLARNEQFF
TGTGCCAGCAGGTTACTAGCGCGCAATGAGCAGTTCTTC
>TRBV6-1|TRBD1|TRBJ2-2|-
CASPRTGGYTGELFF
TGTGCCAGCCCACGGACAGGGGGCTACACCGGGGAGCTGTTTTTT
>TRBV10-3|TRBD1|TRBJ1-2|-
CAISENRGESYYGYTF
TGTGCCATCAGTGAGAACAGGGGCGAGTCCTACTATGGCTACACCTTC
>TRBV27|-|TRBJ2-7|-
CASSLFRGRREQYF
TGTGCCAGCAGTTTATTTCGGGGGAGGAGGGAGCAGTACTTC
>TRBV14|TRBD2|TRBJ2-1|-
CASSHSGTTAIGQFF
TGTGCCAGCAGCCATTCCGGGACTACTGCCATCGGGCAGTTCTTC
>TRBV2|-|TRBJ2-3|-
CASNLWRDPDTQYF
TGTGCCAGCAACTTATGGCGGGACCCAGATACGCAGTATTTT
>TRBV6-1|-|TRBJ2-5|-
CASLSAGQETQYF
TGTGCCAGCCTGTCGGCGGGCCAAGAGACCCAGTACTTC
>TRBV4-3|TRBD1|TRBJ1-2|-
CASSQEIATGINGYTF
TGCGCCAGCAGCCAAGAAATCGCGACAGGGATTAATGGCTACACCTTC
>TRBV2|-|TRBJ1-5|-
CASRMLGVQPQHF
TGTGCCAGCAGAATGTTGGGCGTTCAGCCCCAGCATTTT
>TRBV28|TRBD1|TRBJ1-1|-
CASSLYDRALGEAFF
TGTGCCAGCAGTTTATACGACAGGGCTTTAGGTGAAGCTTTCTTT
>TRBV10-2|-|TRBJ2-3|-
CASSPTDTQYF
TGCGCCAGCAGTCCAACAGATACGCAGTATTTT
>TRBV27|TRBD2|TRBJ2-1|-
CASSLLAGGSNNEQFF
TGTGCCAGCAGCCTACTAGCGGGGGGCAGTAACAATGAGCAGTTCTTC
>TRBV14|-|TRBJ1-5|once
CASSQGDNSNQPQHF
TGTGCCAGCAGCCAGGGGGACAACTCCAATCAGCCCCAGCATTTT
>TRBV4-1|TRBD1|TRBJ1-6|-
CASSPVQGDRVFHF
TGCGCCAGCAGTCCCGTCCAGGGGGACAGGGTATTCCACTTT
>TRBV30|-|TRBJ2-7|-
CAWSPSDEQYF
TGTGCCTGGAGTCCGTCCGACGAGCAGTACTTC
>TRBV5-4|-|TRBJ1-2|once
CASSLATGLWSYTF
TGTGCCAGCAGCTTGGCCACGGGATTATGGAGCTACACCTTC
>TRBV30|-|TRBJ1-1|once
CALTTGRNTEAFF
TGTGCCTTAACGACAGGCCGGAACACTGAAGCTTTCTTT
>TRBV6-1|-|TRBJ1-2|-
CASSLRGGYGYTF
TGTGCCAGCAGTCTAAGGGGGGGCTATGGCTACACCTTC
>TRBV7-6|TRBD1|TRBJ1-2|-
CASSLELGGTGTGGGYGYTF
TGTGCCAGCAGCTTAGAACTTGGGGGAACCGGGACAGGAGGCGGTTATGGCTACACCTTC
>TRBV11-1|-|TRBJ2-7|-
CASSSGVGSNSYEQYF
TGTGCCAGCAGCTCGGGGGTGGGCAGTAACTCCTACGAGCAGTACTTC
>TRBV27|TRBD2|TRBJ2-5|-
CASSRTSGRRSETQYF
TGTGCCAGCAGCAGGACTAGCGGAAGAAGGTCGGAGACCCAGTACTTC
>TRBV9|-|TRBJ1-1|-
CASSTGNTEAFF
TGTGCCAGCAGCACCGGGAACACTGAAGCTTTCTTT
>TRBV6-5|TRBD1|TRBJ1-2|-
CASSSRITDRNYGYTF
TGTGCCAGCAGTTCCCGAATTACGGACAGGAACTATGGCTACACCTTC
>TRBV30|-|TRBJ1-4|once
CAWSPTRGEVNEKLFF
TGTGCCTGGAGTCCGACCCGGGGAGAAGTTAATGAAAAACTGTTTTTT
>TRBV5-1|-|TRBJ1-4|-
CASSASGIDEKLFF
TGCGCCAGCAGCGCCTCCGGGATAGATGAAAAACTGTTTTTT
>TRBV28|-|TRBJ2-5|-
CASSILTQETQYF
TGTGCCAGCAGTATACTTACGCAAGAGACCCAGTACTTC
>TRBV7-3|-|TRBJ2-1|-
CASSSRPGYNEQFF
TGTGCCAGCAGCTCCCGTCCGGGCTACAATGAGCAGTTCTTC
>TRBV18|-|TRBJ1-1|once
CASSPPSRQDTEAFF
TGTGCCAGCTCACCACCGAGTCGCCAGGACACTGAAGCTTTCTTT